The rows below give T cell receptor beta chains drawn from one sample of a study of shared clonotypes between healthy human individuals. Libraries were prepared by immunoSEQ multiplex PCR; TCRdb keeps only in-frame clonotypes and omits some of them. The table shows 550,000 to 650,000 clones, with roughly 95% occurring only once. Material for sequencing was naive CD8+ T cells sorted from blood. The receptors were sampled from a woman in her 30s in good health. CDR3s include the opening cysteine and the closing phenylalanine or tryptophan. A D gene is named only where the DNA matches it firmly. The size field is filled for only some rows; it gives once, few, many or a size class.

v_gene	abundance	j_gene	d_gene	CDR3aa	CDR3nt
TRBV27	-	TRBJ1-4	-	CASGPGHNEKLFF	TGTGCCAGCGGGCCGGGGCATAATGAAAAACTGTTTTTT
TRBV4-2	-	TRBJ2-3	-	CASSQRTTSTDTQYF	TGTGCCAGCAGCCAAAGGACAACTAGCACAGATACGCAGTATTTT
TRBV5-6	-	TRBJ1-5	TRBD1	CASSYGTGDQPQHF	TGTGCCAGCAGCTATGGGACAGGGGATCAGCCCCAGCATTTT
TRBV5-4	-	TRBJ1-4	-	CASSLNREDDEKLFF	TGTGCCAGCAGTTTGAACAGGGAGGATGATGAAAAACTGTTTTTT
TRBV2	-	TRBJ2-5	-	CASKALEETQYF	TGTGCCAGCAAGGCGCTAGAAGAGACCCAGTACTTC
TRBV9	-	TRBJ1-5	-	CASSDLQAAYSNQPQHF	TGTGCCAGCAGCGATTTACAAGCCGCCTATAGCAATCAGCCCCAGCATTTT
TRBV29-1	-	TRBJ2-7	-	CSVDEGYEQYF	TGCAGCGTTGACGAGGGGTACGAGCAGTACTTC
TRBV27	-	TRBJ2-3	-	CASSYYKPSTDTQYF	TGTGCCAGCAGTTACTATAAACCTAGCACAGATACGCAGTATTTT
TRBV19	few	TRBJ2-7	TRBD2	CASSIGLAYEQYF	TGTGCCAGTAGTATCGGACTAGCCTACGAGCAGTACTTC
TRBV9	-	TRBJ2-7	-	CASSAGTVYEQYF	TGTGCCAGCAGCGCCGGGACGGTATACGAGCAGTACTTC
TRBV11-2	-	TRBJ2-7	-	CASSSPSYEQYF	TGTGCCAGCAGCTCACCGAGCTACGAGCAGTACTTC
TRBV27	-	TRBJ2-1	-	CASRSGIAETYNEQFF	TGTGCCAGCAGGTCTGGGATAGCGGAAACCTACAATGAGCAGTTCTTC
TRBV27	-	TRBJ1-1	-	CASSLVVPTALGTEAFF	TGTGCCAGCAGTTTAGTAGTGCCGACTGCACTGGGCACTGAAGCTTTCTTT
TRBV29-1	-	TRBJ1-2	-	CSVEADKSWGYTF	TGCAGCGTTGAGGCGGACAAATCGTGGGGCTACACCTTC
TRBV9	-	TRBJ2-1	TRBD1	CASSSSGTGAYWGSGYSYNEQFF	TGTGCCAGCAGCAGCTCCGGGACAGGCGCCTATTGGGGCAGCGGGTACTCCTACAATGAGCAGTTCTTC
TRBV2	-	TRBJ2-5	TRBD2	CASLSGLAGRHQETQYF	TGTGCCAGCCTTTCGGGACTAGCGGGACGCCACCAAGAGACCCAGTACTTC